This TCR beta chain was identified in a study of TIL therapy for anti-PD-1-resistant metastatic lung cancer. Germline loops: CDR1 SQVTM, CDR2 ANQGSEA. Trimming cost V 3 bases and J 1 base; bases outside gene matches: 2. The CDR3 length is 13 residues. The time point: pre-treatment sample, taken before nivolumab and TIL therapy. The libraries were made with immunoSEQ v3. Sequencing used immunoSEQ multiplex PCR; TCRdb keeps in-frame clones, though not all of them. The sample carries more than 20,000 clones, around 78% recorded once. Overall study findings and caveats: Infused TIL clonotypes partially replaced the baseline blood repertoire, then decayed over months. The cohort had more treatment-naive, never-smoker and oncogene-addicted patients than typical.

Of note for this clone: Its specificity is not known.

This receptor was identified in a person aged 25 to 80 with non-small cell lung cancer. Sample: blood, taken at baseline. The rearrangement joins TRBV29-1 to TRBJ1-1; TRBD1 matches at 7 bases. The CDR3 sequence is CSVDRGRNTEAFF. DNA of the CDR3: TGCAGCGTTGACAGGGGGAGGAACACTGAAGCTTTCTTT.